This T cell receptor (beta chain) stems from a study of T-cell memory formation after mild COVID-19. In this sample, this clonotype turned up a few times. TCRdb ran MiXCR on the 5' RACE reads and lists one entry per CDR3 protein. The table has around 130,000 distinct CDR3 sequences, roughly 6.2% seen once; the top ten hold roughly 2.2%. Trimming at V came to 6 bases and at J to 1 base, leaving 5 bases not matched to a gene. Germline V gene lookup returns CDR1 SGHAT and CDR2 FQNNGV. The CDR3 covers 18 residues. V and J are TRBV11-2 and TRBJ2-2; 16 bases are a match to TRBD2. The sample was PBMCs or a T cell subset sorted from them (not recorded which). This clonotype originated in an adult woman who had mild COVID-19 (a few samples of this study predate the infection). Cell type and time point are not known. In nucleotides, the CDR3 is TGTGCCAGCAGACCGGGACTAGCGGGGGGGAGGAACACCGGGGAGCTGTTTTTT. Translating gives CASRPGLAGGRNTGELFF. The full variable domain, rest sourced from reference TRBV11-2 and TRBJ2-2, is EAGVAQSPRYKIIEKRQSVAFWCNPISGHATLYWYQQILGQGPKLLIQFQNNGVVDDSQLPKDRFSAERLKGVDSTLKIQPAKLEDSAVYLCASRPGLAGGRNTGELFFGEGSRLTVL.